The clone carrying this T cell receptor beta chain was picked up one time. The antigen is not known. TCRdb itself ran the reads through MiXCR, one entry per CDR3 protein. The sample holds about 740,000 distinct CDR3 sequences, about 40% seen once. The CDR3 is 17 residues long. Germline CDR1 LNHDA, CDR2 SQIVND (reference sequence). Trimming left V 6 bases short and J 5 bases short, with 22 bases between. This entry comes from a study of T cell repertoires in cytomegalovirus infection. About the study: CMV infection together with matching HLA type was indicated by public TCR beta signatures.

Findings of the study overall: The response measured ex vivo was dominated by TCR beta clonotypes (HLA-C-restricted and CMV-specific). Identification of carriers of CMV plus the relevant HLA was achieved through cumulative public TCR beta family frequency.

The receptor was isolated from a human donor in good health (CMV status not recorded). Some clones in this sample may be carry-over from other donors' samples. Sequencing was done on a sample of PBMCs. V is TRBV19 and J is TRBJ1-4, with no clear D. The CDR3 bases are TGTGCCAGTAGCCTCGGGCGAGGACGAGCCCAAAATGAAAAACTGTTTTTT. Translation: CASSLGRGRAQNEKLFF. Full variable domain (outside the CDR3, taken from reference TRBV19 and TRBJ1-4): DGGITQSPKYLFRKEGQNVTLSCEQNLNHDAMYWYRQDPGQGLRLIYYSQIVNDFQKGDIAEGYSVSREKKESFPLTVTSAQKNPTAFYLCASSLGRGRAQNEKLFFGSGTQLSVL.